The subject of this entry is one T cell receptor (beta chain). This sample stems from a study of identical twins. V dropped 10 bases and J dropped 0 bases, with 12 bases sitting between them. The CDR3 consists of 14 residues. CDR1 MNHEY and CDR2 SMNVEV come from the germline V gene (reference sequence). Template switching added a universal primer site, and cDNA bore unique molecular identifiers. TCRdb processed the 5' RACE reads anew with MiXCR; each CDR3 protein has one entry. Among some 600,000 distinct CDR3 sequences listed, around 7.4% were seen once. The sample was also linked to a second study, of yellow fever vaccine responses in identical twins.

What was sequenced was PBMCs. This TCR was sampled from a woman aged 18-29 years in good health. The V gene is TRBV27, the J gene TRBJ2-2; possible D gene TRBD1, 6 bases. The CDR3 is CATWGRANTGELFF. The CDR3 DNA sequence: TGTGCCACATGGGGGCGGGCGAACACCGGGGAGCTGTTTTTT.